These 30 T cell receptor beta chains were all obtained from the same sample, sequenced in a study of regulatory and conventional T cells in RAG deficiency. Blood CD4+ CD25-high CD127-low regulatory T cells supplied the genomic DNA template. The method was immunoSEQ multiplex PCR; TCRdb's version includes in-frame clones alone and lacks a portion of them. Here the sample spans 6,000 to 8,000 clones, roughly 89% being singletons. This sample was shared with a second study, whose subject was regulatory T cells. This second study notes: The PCR used 52 TRBV and 13 TRBJ primers.

Sequenced input: CD127- CD25+ CD4+ Tregs sorted from blood. The receptor source for this set is a human donor in good health.

This clone was seen a handful of times. The chain has TRBV27 and TRBJ2-1; 10 bases are shared with TRBD2. V dropped 5 bases and J dropped 9; count of bases not matched to a gene: 7. Germline values: CDR1 MNHEY, CDR2 SMNVEV (reference sequence). CDR3 length: 14 residues. As DNA, the CDR3 is TGTGCCAGCAGTGTGGCTAGCGGGGGCCTTGAGCAGTTCTTC. Residues: CASSVASGGLEQFF.

This chain connects TRBV18 to TRBJ1-1; weak D call: TRBD1 (6 bases). V lost 3 bases to trimming and J lost 0 bases, with 11 bases between them. CDR1 and CDR2 from the germline V gene are KGHSH and LQKENI. This CDR3 comprises 15 residues. The CDR3 DNA reads TGTGCCAGCTCACCCGAGGACAGCATGAACACTGAAGCTTTCTTT. Translating gives CASSPEDSMNTEAFF.

This sequence joins TRBV5-1 and TRBJ2-5, with 11 bases aligning to TRBD2. The V gene end was trimmed by 5 bases and the J gene end by 1 base; junction bases not matched to a gene: 4. Germline CDR1 SGHRS, CDR2 YFSETQ. The CDR3 has 15 residues. CDR3 amino acids: CASRRLAGPQETQYF. CDR3 nucleotide sequence: TGCGCCAGCAGACGACTAGCGGGGCCCCAAGAGACCCAGTACTTC.

The chain combines TRBV6-5 with TRBJ1-6; 7 bases match TRBD1. The CDR3 sequence is 14 residues long. The germline V gene encodes CDR1 MNHEY and CDR2 SVGAGI. With 5 bases clipped from V and 9 bases from J, the junction kept 7 bases outside the gene matches. The chain's CDR3 is CASSAGGRGSPLHF. In DNA, the CDR3 is TGTGCCAGCAGTGCAGGGGGTCGGGGTTCACCCCTCCACTTT.

This rearrangement joins TRBV7-3 to TRBJ1-1, with 8 bases fitting TRBD1. V lost 4 bases and J lost 1; bases outside the gene matches: 2. The germline V gene encodes CDR1 SGHTA and CDR2 FQGTGA. The CDR3 contains 14 residues. CDR3 amino acids: CASSSTGGNTEAFF. CDR3 bases: TGTGCCAGCAGCTCAACAGGGGGGAACACTGAAGCTTTCTTT.

This clone was found once. Germline and junction disagree at one end, which may indicate a read error. This chain joins TRBV7-2 and TRBJ2-1; TRBD1 aligns across 7 bases. The CDR3 spans 16 residues. The germline V gene encodes CDR1 SGHTA and CDR2 FQGNSA. The CDR3 nucleotides are TGTGCCAGCACCTCGGACAGGTCCCTCTCCGACAATGAGCAGTTCTTC. It encodes CASTSDRSLSDNEQFF.

The V and J genes are TRBV29-1 and TRBJ2-5, with 8 bases aligning to TRBD2. The V segment lost 7 bases and the J segment 1 base; nucleotides outside the gene matches: 8. Germline values: CDR1 SQVTM, CDR2 ANQGSEA. The CDR3 is made up of 14 amino acids. Here the CDR3 DNA reads TGCAGCGGAGTAAAGCGGGGGCTCCAAGAGACCCAGTACTTC. This sequence encodes CSGVKRGLQETQYF.

This chain uses TRBV5-1 with TRBJ2-1; TRBD2 aligns across 7 bases. Germline V gene lookup returns CDR1 SGHRS and CDR2 YFSETQ. The CDR3 runs 16 residues. Unmatched junction bases numbered 8, after V lost 3 bases and J lost 2 bases. CDR3 protein: CASSWESGATYNEQFF. CDR3 DNA sequence: TGCGCCAGCAGCTGGGAAAGCGGGGCTACCTACAATGAGCAGTTCTTC.

This clone was observed a handful of times. This chain links TRBV9 with TRBJ2-1, with D maybe TRBD1 (5 bases). This CDR3 has 16 residues. Germline V gives CDR1 SGDLS, CDR2 YYNGEE. V was trimmed by 0 bases and J by 3 bases, leaving 13 bases between them. For the CDR3, the DNA is TGTGCCAGCAGCGTAGGGATAAGGGGCTTCTACAATGAGCAGTTCTTC. Its translation: CASSVGIRGFYNEQFF.

The J gene is TRBJ1-6, the V gene TRBV5-6; TRBD1 might be the D (5 bases). CDR3 length: 17 residues. The germline gives CDR1 SGHDT, CDR2 YYEEEE. Trimming pared 1 base from V and 4 bases from J, leaving 15 bases between. This chain's CDR3 is CASSLRQGTVYNSPLHF. The CDR3 nucleotides read TGTGCCAGCAGCTTGCGTCAGGGCACTGTGTATAATTCACCCCTCCACTTT.

This chain links TRBV30 with TRBJ1-3; a possible D gene is TRBD1 (5 bases). The germline CDR1 and CDR2 sequences are GTSNPN and SVGIG (reference sequence). There are 14 residues in the CDR3. V shed 4 bases and J shed 0 bases, with 10 bases lying between them. CDR3 coding DNA: TGTGCCTGGACACGGGGGGTCTCTGGAAACACCATATATTTT. As protein: CAWTRGVSGNTIYF. Full variable domain (outside the CDR3, taken from reference TRBV30 and TRBJ1-3): SQTIHQWPATLVQPVGSPLSLECTVEGTSNPNLYWYRQAAGRGLQLLFYSVGIGQISSEVPQNLSASRPQDRQFILSSKKLLLSDSGFYLCAWTRGVSGNTIYFGEGSWLTVV.

The table lists this clone with a count of one. The chain recombines TRBV6-1 with TRBJ2-5, with D possibly matching TRBD2 (6 bases). This CDR3 comprises 13 residues. CDR1 is MNHNS and CDR2 is SASEGT in the germline V gene. The V end was cut by 3 bases, the J end by 4 bases, with 9 bases between. Here the CDR3 reads CASSERGSETQYF. The CDR3 DNA follows: TGTGCCAGCAGTGAGCGGGGATCAGAGACCCAGTACTTC.

The V and J genes are TRBV9 and TRBJ1-2, with D possibly matching TRBD1 (6 bases). V dropped 3 bases and J dropped 5 bases, with 11 bases sitting between them. Germline V gene sequence: CDR1 SGDLS, CDR2 YYNGEE. This CDR3 contains 13 residues. CDR3 bases: TGTGCCAGCAGCGGAGCAGGGGTATATGGCTACACCTTC. Translation gives CASSGAGVYGYTF.

The chain is built from TRBV6-5 and TRBJ1-1; unclear D gene. Germline V gives CDR1 MNHEY, CDR2 SVGAGI. V lost 2 bases and J lost 7, with 11 bases in between. The CDR3 is 13 residues long. The CDR3 sequence: CASSYRRYSEAFF. In DNA form, the CDR3 reads TGTGCCAGCAGTTACCGGAGGTACAGTGAAGCTTTCTTT.

J is TRBJ2-2 and V is TRBV6-4, with D possibly matching TRBD2 (6 bases). The V end lost 0 bases, the J end lost 0 bases, and 8 bases lay between the germline ends. This CDR3 spans 16 amino acids. CDR1 and CDR2 (germline): MRHNA, SNTAGT. The CDR3 coding sequence is TGTGCCAGCAGTGACTCGCGGGGTTCGAACACCGGGGAGCTGTTTTTT. Amino acids: CASSDSRGSNTGELFF.

The chain recombines TRBV30 with TRBJ1-6; 10 bases are shared with TRBD1. Germline V lookup: CDR1 GTSNPN, CDR2 SVGIG (reference sequence). The CDR3 spans 21 residues. Losses at the gene ends were 1 base for V and 9 bases for J; bases not matched to a gene: 24. The CDR3 DNA sequence: TGTGCCTGGAGTGGAAGACAGGGGGCGATTTTCTCCCACCTGATAATTTCACCCCTCCACTTT. Its protein product is CAWSGRQGAIFSHLIISPLHF. Looking up the rest from reference TRBV30 and TRBJ1-6 gives the full variable domain: SQTIHQWPATLVQPVGSPLSLECTVEGTSNPNLYWYRQAAGRGLQLLFYSVGIGQISSEVPQNLSASRPQDRQFILSSKKLLLSDSGFYLCAWSGRQGAIFSHLIISPLHFGNGTRLTVT.

The chain couples TRBV5-4 to TRBJ1-4; TRBD1 matches at 11 bases. The CDR3 totals 15 residues. Germline V gene lookup returns CDR1 SGHNT and CDR2 YYREEE (reference sequence). Unmatched junction bases numbered 3, after V lost 2 bases and J lost 6 bases. DNA for the CDR3: TGTGCCAGCAGCTTAGGACAGGGGGCTTATGAAAAACTGTTTTTT. Protein sequence: CASSLGQGAYEKLFF. The full variable domain, in which reference TRBV5-4 and TRBJ1-4 provide the parts outside the CDR3, is ETGVTQSPTHLIKTRGQQVTLRCSSQSGHNTVSWYQQALGQGPQFIFQYYREEENGRGNFPPRFSGLQFPNYSSELNVNALELDDSALYLCASSLGQGAYEKLFFGSGTQLSVL.

In its sample, this clone was seen once. V is TRBV30 and J is TRBJ2-5; D possibly corresponds to TRBD1 (5 bases). This CDR3 is built from 13 residues. Germline V gene sequence: CDR1 GTSNPN, CDR2 SVGIG (reference sequence). V lost 4 bases and J 1 base, leaving 10 bases between the germline ends. CDR3 amino acids: CAWNRPGQETQYF. The CDR3 DNA reads TGTGCCTGGAACAGGCCTGGCCAAGAGACCCAGTACTTC.

This sequence joins TRBV6-6 and TRBJ1-6; a possible D gene is TRBD1 (5 bases). Germline V gene lookup returns CDR1 MNHNY and CDR2 SVGAGI (reference sequence). With 5 bases removed from V and 5 bases from J, the gap between germline ends came to 13 bases. The CDR3 extends over 15 amino acids. CDR3 DNA: TGTGCCAGCAGTCGACAGCTGGAAGATAATTCACCCCTCCACTTT. This encodes CASSRQLEDNSPLHF.

This chain joins TRBV19 and TRBJ1-5; D might be TRBD1 (5 bases). Germline CDR1 and CDR2: LNHDA and SQIVND (reference sequence). With 1 base removed from V and 7 bases from J, the gap between germline ends came to 11 bases. CDR3 length: 14 residues. The CDR3 protein is CASSIAGGEQPQHF. DNA for the CDR3: TGTGCCAGTAGTATAGCGGGGGGTGAGCAGCCCCAGCATTTT.

This rearrangement joins TRBV18 to TRBJ1-1, with D possibly matching TRBD1 (6 bases). Germline V gives CDR1 KGHSH, CDR2 LQKENI. This CDR3 is 15 amino acids long. Trimming stripped 5 bases from V and 0 bases from J, with 13 bases between. CDR3 DNA sequence: TGTGCCAGCTCAAAAGGGGGACGGATGAACACTGAAGCTTTCTTT. Translated: CASSKGGRMNTEAFF.

The chain joins TRBV6-5 to TRBJ1-1; a possible D gene is TRBD1 (5 bases). This CDR3 has 13 amino acids. Germline assignment: CDR1 MNHEY and CDR2 SVGAGI. The V gene lost 8 bases and the J gene lost 0 bases, with 10 bases spanning the gap. Written as DNA, the CDR3 is TGTGCCAGCGGGGGACTTTTGAACACTGAAGCTTTCTTT. Protein product: CASGGLLNTEAFF.

The V and J genes are TRBV11-2 and TRBJ1-2; D gene ambiguous. V lost 3 bases and J 2 bases, leaving 16 bases between the germline ends. Germline CDR1 and CDR2: SGHAT and FQNNGV. This CDR3 is 16 amino acids long. The CDR3 here is CASSLSPSRPNYGYTF. CDR3 nucleotide sequence: TGTGCCAGCAGCTTGTCCCCTTCGAGGCCCAACTATGGCTACACCTTC.

The chain carries TRBV12-5 and TRBJ1-2, with D uncertain. The CDR3 runs to 14 residues. Germline CDR1 and CDR2: LGHNT and FRNRAP. Trimming left V 3 bases short and J 3 bases short, with 11 bases between. The CDR3 nucleotides are TGTGCTAGTGGTTTAGGAGGTTGGGACTATGGCTACACCTTC. It yields the protein CASGLGGWDYGYTF.

This rearrangement joins TRBV5-1 to TRBJ1-3; TRBD1 aligns across 7 bases. The germline gives CDR1 SGHRS, CDR2 YFSETQ. V lost 0 bases to trimming and J lost 2 bases; unmatched junction nucleotides: 5. The length of the CDR3 is 16 residues. The CDR3 is CASSLGQGSPGNTIYF. The CDR3 region has the DNA TGCGCCAGCAGCTTGGGACAGGGCTCACCTGGAAACACCATATATTTT.

As regards this clone: Distinct nucleotide sequences in the sample also encode this CDR3. The chain couples TRBV28 to TRBJ1-6; tentative D call: TRBD1 (5 bases). CDR3 length: 13 residues. Germline values: CDR1 MDHEN, CDR2 SYDVKM. Deletions cut 4 bases from V and 6 bases from J, with 7 bases between. The CDR3 reads CASSWGLNSPLHF. CDR3 nucleotides: TGTGCCAGCAGTTGGGGCCTTAATTCACCCCTCCACTTT.

V and J are TRBV18 and TRBJ2-1, with unresolved D. Germline V gene sequence: CDR1 KGHSH, CDR2 LQKENI. V lost 3 bases and J lost 8, with 11 bases in between. The length of the CDR3 is 13 residues. The CDR3 bases are TGTGCCAGCTCACCCCTGTCCGGGTATGAGCAGTTCTTC. Translation gives CASSPLSGYEQFF. The full variable domain, in which reference TRBV18 and TRBJ2-1 provide the parts outside the CDR3, is NAGVMQNPRHLVRRRGQEARLRCSPMKGHSHVYWYRQLPEEGLKFMVYLQKENIIDESGMPKERFSAEFPKEGPSILRIQQVVRGDSAAYFCASSPLSGYEQFFGPGTRLTVL.

The genes are TRBV30 and TRBJ1-5; 7 bases are shared with TRBD1. Germline CDR1 reads GTSNPN; CDR2 reads SVGIG (reference sequence). The CDR3 consists of 16 residues. Germline trimming cut 0 bases from V and 0 bases from J; bases unmatched to any gene: 5. The CDR3: CAWSVQGFYSNQPQHF. The CDR3 nucleotides are TGTGCCTGGAGTGTACAGGGGTTTTATAGCAATCAGCCCCAGCATTTT.

This clone was recorded a few times. The chain uses TRBV6-1 and TRBJ2-7, with a weak D call TRBD1 (6 bases). The CDR3 runs 15 residues. Germline CDR1 is MNHNS and CDR2 is SASEGT. V was trimmed by 7 bases and J by 4 bases, leaving 20 bases between them. This chain's CDR3 is CASNRDGTNPYEQYF. CDR3 DNA: TGTGCCAGCAACAGGGACGGCACGAACCCTTACGAGCAGTACTTC.

This clone appeared a single time. J is TRBJ2-3 and V is TRBV7-2, with 11 bases matching TRBD2. Germline V CDR1 and CDR2: SGHTA, FQGNSA. After removal of 4 bases from V and 4 bases from J, the junction contained 1 base not matched to a gene. The CDR3 covers 14 residues. CDR3 bases: TGTGCCAGCAGCTGGACTAGCGGGCCAGATACGCAGTATTTT. Translating it yields CASSWTSGPDTQYF.